The 21 T cell receptor beta chains given below trace back to one sample, sequenced in a study of identical twins. TCRdb processed the 5' RACE reads anew with MiXCR; each CDR3 protein has one entry. The profile covers 500,000 or so distinct CDR3 sequences, with roughly an eighth appearing a single time and approximately 1% taken by the ten largest. These data were likewise used in another study, on yellow fever vaccine responses in identical twins.

Sequencing input: CD4+ T cells sorted from blood. These receptors were collected from a woman between 18 and 29 years old in good health.

In this sample, this clonotype turned up a few times. In nucleotides, the CDR3 is TGCAGTGCTAGAGATCCCCTGCAAGGATCAAGCGAGCAGTTCTTC. Translating gives CSARDPLQGSSEQFF. The chain is built from TRBV20-1 and TRBJ2-1; D ambiguous. This CDR3 is built from 15 residues. The germline gives CDR1 DFQATT, CDR2 SNEGSKA (reference sequence). Trimming removed 0 bases from V and 10 bases from J, with 19 bases in between.

This clonotype was observed a few times. J is TRBJ2-1 and V is TRBV29-1, with TRBD2 matching over 14 bases. The CDR3 is 16 residues long. The germline V gene encodes CDR1 SQVTM and CDR2 ANQGSEA. Unmatched junction bases numbered 3, after V lost 5 bases and J lost 0 bases. The CDR3 coding sequence is TGCAGCGTTCCAGGGACTAGCGGGAGCTCCTACAATGAGCAGTTCTTC. Its protein is CSVPGTSGSSYNEQFF.

The V call is TRBV6-1, the J call TRBJ2-5; 8 bases fit TRBD1. Per germline, CDR1 MNHNS and CDR2 SASEGT. The CDR3 runs 14 residues. J gave up 5 bases and V 7 bases, and 9 bases lay outside the gene matches. The CDR3 nucleotides read TGTGCCAGCATTCGGACAGGGCGTTGGGAGACCCAGTACTTC. Protein sequence: CASIRTGRWETQYF.

The V gene is TRBV4-2, the J gene TRBJ2-3; 9 bases align to TRBD2. CDR1 and CDR2 (germline): LGHNA, YNFKEQ. V was pared by 0 bases and J by 4 bases, with 5 bases of the junction left unmatched. The CDR3 covers 16 residues. The CDR3 loop is CASSQDPAGGADTQYF. The CDR3 coding sequence is TGTGCCAGCAGCCAAGATCCAGCGGGAGGAGCAGATACGCAGTATTTT.

The chain joins TRBV5-1 to TRBJ2-2, with 9 bases matching TRBD1. Trimming cost V 3 bases and J 0 bases; bases outside gene matches: 6. The CDR3 sequence is 17 residues long. Germline values: CDR1 SGHRS, CDR2 YFSETQ. The DNA of the CDR3 is TGCGCCAGCAGCTGGAGGACAGGGGCAACGAACACCGGGGAGCTGTTTTTT. It is translated as CASSWRTGATNTGELFF.

In its sample, this clonotype was seen many times. This chain joins TRBV15 and TRBJ2-7, with D tentatively TRBD1 (6 bases). Trimming removed 0 bases at V and 4 bases at J, with 13 bases between. The CDR3 runs to 15 residues. Looked up from germline, CDR1 is LNHNV and CDR2 is YYDKDF (reference sequence). The CDR3 coding sequence is TGTGCCACCAGCAGAGATGAAACAGGGCGGTACGAGCAGTACTTC. Translating it yields CATSRDETGRYEQYF. Supplemented by reference TRBV15 and TRBJ2-7, the full variable domain reads DAMVIQNPRYQVTQFGKPVTLSCSQTLNHNVMYWYQQKSSQAPKLLFHYYDKDFNNEADTPDNFQSRRPNTSFCFLDIRSPGLGDTAMYLCATSRDETGRYEQYFGPGTRLTVT.

This chain links TRBV7-2 with TRBJ1-1, with TRBD1 identical over 9 bases. The trim removed 2 bases at V and 8 bases at J, leaving 6 bases unmatched. This CDR3 has 14 residues. CDR1 is SGHTA and CDR2 is FQGNSA in the germline V gene. The CDR3 spells CASSLPPTGGEAFF. The DNA of the CDR3 is TGTGCCAGCAGCTTACCCCCGACAGGGGGGGAAGCTTTCTTT.

This clonotype was observed many times. The chain links TRBV12-3 or TRBV12-4 to TRBJ2-5; the D is unclear. The CDR3 has 13 residues. The V end was cut by 5 bases, the J end by 1 base, with 8 bases between. The CDR3 bases are TGTGCCAGCAGTGAACGGGTCCAAGAGACCCAGTACTTC. Translated, it gives CASSERVQETQYF.

V and J are TRBV28 and TRBJ2-7; D is perhaps TRBD2 (5 bases). Germline V gene data show CDR1 as MDHEN and CDR2 as SYDVKM. The CDR3 spans 14 residues. Trimming shortened V by 9 bases and J by 5 bases, and 20 bases separated the two germline ends. The CDR3 is CASQVVKGVHEQYF. The CDR3 region has the DNA TGTGCCAGTCAAGTGGTTAAGGGAGTGCACGAGCAGTACTTC.

This sequence joins TRBV3-1 and TRBJ2-3, with D possibly matching TRBD1 (5 bases). Trimming removed 1 base from V and 14 bases from J, with 16 bases in between. From germline, CDR1 is LGHDT and CDR2 YNNKEL (reference sequence). The CDR3 covers 13 residues. In DNA, the CDR3 is TGTGCCAGCAGCCAAGCGGTGGGGCTGGTAGTGTATTTT. It translates to CASSQAVGLVVYF.

This clonotype has at least ten counts. The chain employs TRBV15 and TRBJ1-1; perhaps TRBD1 as D (6 bases). There are 16 residues in the CDR3. The V gene lost 0 bases and the J gene lost 5 bases, with 16 bases spanning the gap. CDR1 is LNHNV and CDR2 is YYDKDF in the germline V gene (reference sequence). This CDR3 reads CATSRDLQGEDTEAFF. DNA of the CDR3: TGTGCCACCAGCAGAGATTTACAGGGAGAAGATACTGAAGCTTTCTTT.

This clonotype has only a few counts. The rearrangement uses TRBV7-2 and TRBJ2-7, with 8 nucleotides matching TRBD1. The length of the CDR3 is 13 residues. The J segment lost 7 bases and the V segment lost 4 bases, leaving 6 bases of the junction unmatched. The germline V gene encodes CDR1 SGHTA and CDR2 FQGNSA. This chain's CDR3 is CASSYRTGSEQYF. In DNA form, the CDR3 reads TGTGCCAGCAGCTACCGGACAGGGAGTGAGCAGTACTTC.

This clonotype was detected only a few times. The chain links TRBV5-1 to TRBJ1-6; no clear D gene. Per the germline V gene, CDR1 is SGHRS and CDR2 is YFSETQ. Trimming pared 4 bases from V and 7 bases from J, leaving 12 bases between. The CDR3 is 14 amino acids. CDR3 protein: CASSPDRQNSPLHF. In DNA form, the CDR3 reads TGCGCCAGCAGCCCGGACCGCCAGAATTCACCCCTCCACTTT. The whole variable domain, remainder taken from reference TRBV5-1 and TRBJ1-6, is KAGVTQTPRYLIKTRGQQVTLSCSPISGHRSVSWYQQTPGQGLQFLFEYFSETQRNKGNFPGRFSGRQFSNSRSEMNVSTLELGDSALYLCASSPDRQNSPLHFGNGTRLTVT.

This clonotype was recorded many times. The DNA for the CDR3 is TGCAGCTCCAACAGGGGCTCAGATACGCAGTATTTT. It encodes CSSNRGSDTQYF. The chain recombines TRBV29-1 with TRBJ2-3; 7 bases are shared with TRBD1. CDR3 length: 12 residues. Per germline, CDR1 SQVTM and CDR2 ANQGSEA. V was pared by 8 bases and J by 4 bases, with 6 bases of the junction left unmatched.

Ten or more counts support this clonotype. The genes are TRBV12-3 or TRBV12-4 and TRBJ1-1; no clear D. The germline V and J ends were trimmed by 3 bases and 2 bases, with 10 bases remaining between them. The CDR3 is 14 amino acids. This CDR3 is CASSFNDANTEAFF. The CDR3 nucleotides read TGTGCCAGCAGTTTTAACGACGCAAACACTGAAGCTTTCTTT.

The chain joins TRBV3-1 to TRBJ2-1; either TRBD1 or TRBD2 may fit D (6 bases each). CDR3 length equals 16 residues. Germline loops: CDR1 LGHDT, CDR2 YNNKEL (reference sequence). V gave up 0 bases and J gave up 4 bases, with 13 bases separating them. CDR3 nucleotide sequence: TGTGCCAGCAGCCAAGATAGGGGGGCCGGGTACAATGAGCAGTTCTTC. Protein: CASSQDRGAGYNEQFF.

The chain uses TRBV5-4 and TRBJ2-3; TRBD2 matches 9 bases. The CDR3 runs to 17 residues. The V gene end was trimmed by 2 bases and the J gene end by 4 bases; junction bases not matched to a gene: 11. Germline-derived CDR1 and CDR2 are SGHNT and YYREEE (reference sequence). In DNA form, the CDR3 reads TGTGCCAGCAGCTTCAGCGGGGGGAAACCGTTTGCAGATACGCAGTATTTT. It codes for CASSFSGGKPFADTQYF. Looking up the rest from reference TRBV5-4 and TRBJ2-3 gives the full variable domain: ETGVTQSPTHLIKTRGQQVTLRCSSQSGHNTVSWYQQALGQGPQFIFQYYREEENGRGNFPPRFSGLQFPNYSSELNVNALELDDSALYLCASSFSGGKPFADTQYFGPGTRLTVL.

This clonotype was detected a few times. This chain joins TRBV28 and TRBJ1-5; D gene unclear. The V gene's germline CDR1 is MDHEN and CDR2 SYDVKM. The V end lost 1 base, the J end lost 3 bases, and 10 bases lay between the germline ends. This CDR3 is 15 amino acids long. CDR3: CASSLSSASNQPQHF. The CDR3 coding sequence is TGTGCCAGCAGTTTATCGTCGGCCTCCAATCAGCCCCAGCATTTT.

The chain uses TRBV5-1 and TRBJ2-5, with 10 bases fitting TRBD1. Trimming took 5 bases from V and 5 from J; bases not matched to a gene: 9. Germline V gene sequence: CDR1 SGHRS, CDR2 YFSETQ. The CDR3 extends over 15 amino acids. CDR3 in amino acids: CASSSGTGEGETQYF. CDR3 sequence (DNA): TGCGCCAGCAGTTCAGGGACAGGGGAAGGGGAGACCCAGTACTTC.

The CDR3, as DNA: TGCAGTGCTGCACCGGGACTACTCCAAGAGACCCAGTACTTC. This translates into CSAAPGLLQETQYF. V and J are TRBV20-1 and TRBJ2-5, with 7 bases aligning to TRBD2. Germline CDR1 DFQATT, CDR2 SNEGSKA (reference sequence). CDR3 length equals 14 residues. The V gene end was trimmed by 5 bases and the J gene end by 1 base; junction bases not matched to a gene: 7.

Details on this clonotype: Relative to the germline gene, one junction end is altered; a read error may explain this. V is TRBV6-5 and J is TRBJ2-5; the D is unclear. The CDR3 is 12 amino acids. Germline values: CDR1 MNHEY, CDR2 SVGAGI. CDR3 residues: CASSSRIETQYF. CDR3 DNA sequence: TGTGCCAGTAGTTCTAGGATAGAGACCCAGTACTTC.